What follows describes a single T cell receptor beta chain. Here immunoSEQ multiplex PCR was the method, and the copy in TCRdb shows in-frame clones only, minus some. The repertoire holds approximately 60,000 clones, with approximately 82% as singletons. The sample comes from a study of radiotherapy plus CTLA-4 blockade in lung cancer. This TCR was recovered from a human donor with non-small cell lung cancer whose response to radiotherapy plus ipilimumab could not be evaluated. The sequencing used peripheral blood, collected from a patient treated with radiotherapy plus ipilimumab.

As DNA, the CDR3 is TGTGCCAGCAGCAGACCGACGGACAGGGGCTATGGCTACACCTTC. This gives the protein CASSRPTDRGYGYTF. The gene calls are TRBV6-5 and TRBJ1-2; 9 bases fit TRBD1. The CDR3 covers 15 residues. V shed 6 bases and J 4 bases; nucleotides not matched to a gene: 9. From germline, CDR1 is MNHEY and CDR2 SVGAGI.